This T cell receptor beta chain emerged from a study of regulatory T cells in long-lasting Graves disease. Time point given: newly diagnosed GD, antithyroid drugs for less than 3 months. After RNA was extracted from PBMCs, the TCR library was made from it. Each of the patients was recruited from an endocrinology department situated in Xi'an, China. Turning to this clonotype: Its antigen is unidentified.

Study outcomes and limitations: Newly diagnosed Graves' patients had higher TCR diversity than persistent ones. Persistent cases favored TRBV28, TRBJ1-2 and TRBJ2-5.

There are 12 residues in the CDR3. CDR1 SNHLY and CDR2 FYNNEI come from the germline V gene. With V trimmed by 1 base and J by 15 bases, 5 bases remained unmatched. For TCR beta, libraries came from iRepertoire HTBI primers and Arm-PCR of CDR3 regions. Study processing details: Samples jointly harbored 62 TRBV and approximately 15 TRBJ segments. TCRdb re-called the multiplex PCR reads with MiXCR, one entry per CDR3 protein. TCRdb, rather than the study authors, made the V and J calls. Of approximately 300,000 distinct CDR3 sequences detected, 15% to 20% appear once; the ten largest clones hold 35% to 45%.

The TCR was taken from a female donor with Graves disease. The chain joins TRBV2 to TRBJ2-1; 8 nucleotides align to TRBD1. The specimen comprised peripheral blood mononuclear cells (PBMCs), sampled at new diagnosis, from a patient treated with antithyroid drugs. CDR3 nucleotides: TGTGCCAGCAGTGAAGGGACAGGGATTGCGTTCTTC. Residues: CASSEGTGIAFF. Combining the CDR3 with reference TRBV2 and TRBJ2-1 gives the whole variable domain EPEVTQTPSHQVTQMGQEVILRCVPISNHLYFYWYRQILGQKVEFLVSFYNNEISEKSEIFDDQFSVERPDGSNFTLKIRSTKLEDSAMYFCASSEGTGIAFFGPGTRLTVL.